This T cell receptor (beta chain) was obtained from a study of PD-L1 blockade in urothelial cancer. Study details: Patients, treated from 2014 onward, received atezolizumab 1,200 mg intravenously every 3 weeks. Blood-derived samples held a median around 140,000 T cells.

Time point defined: pretreatment peripheral blood. Metastatic or locally advanced urothelial carcinoma was present in the patients. Notes on the study in general: Durable benefit was linked to greater 3-week expansion of tumor-associated blood clones.

As for this clone: The antigen is not known.

The ends were cut back, 1 base at V and 4 bases at J, with 11 bases in the middle. The CDR3 length is 15 residues. Germline-derived CDR1 and CDR2 are LNHDA and SQIVND (reference sequence). Data came from immunoSEQ multiplex PCR; TCRdb stores just in-frame clones and leaves some out. The sample lists 130,000 or so clones; approximately 88% were seen once. This chain connects TRBV19 to TRBJ2-1; D remains ambiguous. This specimen was PBMCs, taken around atezolizumab (anti-PD-L1) treatment. This TCR derives from a man aged 50 or older with urothelial cancer. The CDR3 reads CASSIASPRYNEQFF. CDR3 DNA: TGTGCCAGTAGTATAGCGAGCCCGAGGTACAATGAGCAGTTCTTC.